Listed here is a single T cell receptor beta chain. What it binds is not known. These data come from a study of cytomegalovirus exposure and HLA in healthy donors. The CDR3 consists of 17 residues. Germline CDR1 reads SNHLY; CDR2 reads FYNNEI. Trimming at V came to 4 bases and at J to 3 bases, leaving 13 bases not matched to a gene. PCR amplification relied on 60 Vbeta primers (plus 13 Jbeta primers). Profiled with immunoSEQ multiplex PCR; TCRdb holds only in-frame clones, not every one. The table has over 120,000 clones, about 84% seen once. Notes on the study in general: Later analysis demonstrated an association between a missense DCLRE1C variant and TCR beta V- and J-gene trimming.

The sequenced sample was PBMCs. The chain has TRBV2 and TRBJ2-7; 9 nucleotides align to TRBD2. This receptor was identified in a woman between 18 and 29 years old in good health and CMV-seropositive. The CDR3 loop reads CASSGGLAYGSSYEQYF. The CDR3 bases are TGTGCCAGCAGTGGGGGACTAGCATACGGGTCGAGCTACGAGCAGTACTTC.